The 14 T cell receptor beta chains presented below share a single source sample, sequenced in a study of OX40 agonist ivuxolimab in advanced cancers. The repertoire was sequenced with immunoSEQ multiplex PCR; TCRdb's copy has only in-frame clones and lacks some. The table lists tens of thousands of clones, about 87% of them singletons. Sequencing was performed on CD4+ or CD8+ T cells sorted from blood, taken in a trial of the OX40 agonist ivuxolimab. The receptors shown here come from an adult with an advanced solid tumor such as melanoma, head and neck, liver or kidney cancer.

The chain has TRBV5-1 and TRBJ2-1; 8 bases are a match to TRBD2. The V segment lost 0 bases and the J segment 0 bases; nucleotides outside the gene matches: 8. CDR1 is SGHRS, CDR2 YFSETQ, per germline. This CDR3 has 18 amino acids. Written as DNA, the CDR3 is TGCGCCAGCAGCTTGGATATGGCGGGAGGAGACTCCTACAATGAGCAGTTCTTC. Amino acid sequence: CASSLDMAGGDSYNEQFF.

The chain links TRBV28 to TRBJ2-1; tentative D call: TRBD2 (6 bases). Germline CDR1 MDHEN, CDR2 SYDVKM. The V end was cut by 7 bases, the J end by 0 bases, with 16 bases between. The length of the CDR3 is 16 residues. The CDR3: CASKEGPSRSYNEQFF. CDR3 bases: TGTGCCAGCAAGGAGGGGCCGTCCCGCTCCTACAATGAGCAGTTCTTC. Drawing the rest from reference TRBV28 and TRBJ2-1, the complete variable domain is DVKVTQSSRYLVKRTGEKVFLECVQDMDHENMFWYRQDPGLGLRLIYFSYDVKMKEKGDIPEGYSVSREKKERFSLILESASTNQTSMYLCASKEGPSRSYNEQFFGPGTRLTVL.

This clone was observed once. This chain joins TRBV4-1 and TRBJ1-2; the D is unclear. From germline, CDR1 is MGHRA and CDR2 YSYEKL. CDR3 size: 14 residues. Trimming removed 4 bases from V and 9 bases from J, with 18 bases in between. The CDR3 region is CASSPSGGDKRYTF. The CDR3 region has the DNA TGCGCCAGCAGCCCCTCGGGTGGAGATAAGCGCTACACCTTC.

This sequence joins TRBV5-5 and TRBJ1-4; no definite D call. Germline CDR1 reads SGHKS; CDR2 reads YYEKEE (reference sequence). This CDR3 has 17 residues. V was clipped by 1 base and J by 3 bases, with 16 bases between them. The CDR3 reads CASSLRDSDHPNEKLFF. The DNA of the CDR3 is TGTGCCAGCAGCTTGCGCGACTCCGACCACCCTAATGAAAAACTGTTTTTT.

This chain links TRBV11-2 with TRBJ1-4; unclear D gene. The CDR3 totals 17 residues. CDR1 and CDR2 (germline): SGHAT, FQNNGV. Trimming left V 0 bases short and J 0 bases short, with 11 bases between. The CDR3 DNA sequence: TGTGCCAGCAGCTTAGACCCGGGGAGAGCAACTAATGAAAAACTGTTTTTT. Its protein is CASSLDPGRATNEKLFF.

Here the CDR3 reads CASSLGGGRADTQYF. DNA of the CDR3: TGTGCCAGCAGCTTGGGCGGGGGCAGGGCAGATACGCAGTATTTT. The genes are TRBV5-4 and TRBJ2-3; perhaps TRBD2 as D (7 bases). Germline V gene data show CDR1 as SGHNT and CDR2 as YYREEE (reference sequence). V was clipped by 0 bases and J by 4 bases, with 12 bases between them. The CDR3 contains 15 residues.

The chain links TRBV10-2 to TRBJ2-1, with 13 bases lining up with TRBD2. V was pared by 8 bases and J by 0 bases, with 7 bases of the junction left unmatched. The CDR3 consists of 17 residues. CDR1 and CDR2 from the germline V gene are WSHSY and SAAADI. CDR3 DNA sequence: TGCGCCAGCCTCGGGACTAGCGGGGTCCGCTCCTACAATGAGCAGTTCTTC. Translating it yields CASLGTSGVRSYNEQFF.

V and J are TRBV29-1 and TRBJ1-1; 9 positions match TRBD1. The CDR3 runs 14 residues. Germline V gene lookup returns CDR1 SQVTM and CDR2 ANQGSEA. V was clipped by 6 bases and J by 5 bases; unmatched bases: 10. The CDR3 is CSVTPGQGNTEAFF. The CDR3 nucleotides are TGCAGCGTCACCCCGGGACAGGGTAATACTGAAGCTTTCTTT. The full variable domain, rest sourced from reference TRBV29-1 and TRBJ1-1, is SAVISQKPSRDICQRGTSLTIQCQVDSQVTMMFWYRQQPGQSLTLIATANQGSEATYESGFVIDKFPISRPNLTFSTLTVSNMSPEDSSIYLCSVTPGQGNTEAFFGQGTRLTVV.

The rearrangement uses TRBV19 and TRBJ1-6; D might be TRBD1 (6 bases). The V and J ends lost 1 base and 11 bases respectively, with 12 bases between them. This CDR3 is 14 amino acids long. Germline CDR1 is LNHDA and CDR2 is SQIVND (reference sequence). CDR3 sequence: CASSIVGRGTPLHF. The DNA of the CDR3 is TGTGCCAGTAGTATAGTCGGCAGGGGTACACCCCTCCACTTT.

The chain is built from TRBV7-2 and TRBJ1-6, with D maybe TRBD1 (5 bases). V shed 3 bases and J shed 6 bases, with 18 bases lying between them. The CDR3 has 17 amino acids. Germline V CDR1 and CDR2: SGHTA, FQGNSA. The CDR3 loop is CASSLAFGPGSNSPLHF. Written as DNA, the CDR3 is TGTGCCAGCAGCTTGGCCTTTGGGCCAGGGAGTAATTCACCCCTCCACTTT. Together with reference TRBV7-2 and TRBJ1-6, the CDR3 gives the full variable domain: GAGVSQSPSNKVTEKGKDVELRCDPISGHTALYWYRQSLGQGLEFLIYFQGNSAPDKSGLPSDRFSAERTGGSVSTLTIQRTQQEDSAVYLCASSLAFGPGSNSPLHFGNGTRLTVT.

The V call is TRBV4-3, the J call TRBJ2-7; 7 positions agree with TRBD2. Germline V gives CDR1 LGHNA, CDR2 YSLEER. V lost 4 bases, J lost 2 bases, and 8 bases stayed unmatched. The CDR3 spans 15 residues. Here the CDR3 DNA reads TGCGCCAGCAGCCGCGCCCGGGGAGGGGCCTACGAGCAGTACTTC. Translated: CASSRARGGAYEQYF.

This chain uses TRBV4-3 with TRBJ2-7; D is perhaps TRBD2 (6 bases). The length of the CDR3 is 14 residues. The germline gives CDR1 LGHNA, CDR2 YSLEER. V was trimmed by 2 bases and J by 4 bases, leaving 12 bases between them. The CDR3, as DNA: TGCGCCAGCAGCCAAACCCCCGGGAGTTACGAGCAGTACTTC. This translates into CASSQTPGSYEQYF.

The chain recombines TRBV9 with TRBJ2-7; 7 bases line up with TRBD2. The CDR3 spans 14 residues. The germline gives CDR1 SGDLS, CDR2 YYNGEE. J was trimmed by 5 bases and V by 4 bases; bases with no gene match: 9. The CDR3 loop reads CASSFGLGNDEQYF. As DNA, the CDR3 is TGTGCCAGCAGCTTTGGACTAGGTAACGACGAGCAGTACTTC.

As regards this clone: Because the CDR3's place on the DNA is in doubt, the DNA is left out and the CDR3 is given as listed by TCRdb. This sample also contains other DNA sequences that code for the same CDR3. The V and J genes are TRBV30 and TRBJ2-6; TRBD2, the D gene given by the table, was not confirmed from the DNA. The CDR3 region is 17 residues in length, termini included. Germline V gene sequence: CDR1 GTSNPN, CDR2 SVGIG (reference sequence). CDR3 sequence: CAWSFGAGISGANVLTF.